Listed here are 6 T cell receptor beta chains from one sample, sequenced in a study of control samples from healthy donors and cancer patients. Using immunoSEQ multiplex PCR, the repertoire was profiled, and TCRdb retains in-frame clones only, with some absent. Of about 83,000 clones listed, 91% are singletons. Sequenced input: blood. The receptors originated from a man aged 45-65 years in good health.

This rearrangement joins TRBV11-2 to TRBJ1-6, with D possibly being TRBD1 (5 bases). The CDR3 totals 20 residues. Trimming took off 0 bases at V and 8 bases at J, with 26 bases between the two ends. Per the germline V gene, CDR1 is SGHAT and CDR2 is FQNNGV. The CDR3 DNA follows: TGTGCCAGCAGCTTAGAGAGGTGGGCAGGGTCCCCTACTTCCCATTCACCCCTCCACTTT. Protein: CASSLERWAGSPTSHSPLHF.

The chain is built from TRBV5-1 and TRBJ2-7; D unclear. The germline V and J ends were trimmed by 4 bases and 4 bases, with 12 bases remaining between them. CDR1 is SGHRS and CDR2 is YFSETQ in the germline V gene. The CDR3 covers 13 residues. CDR3 DNA: TGCGCCAGCAGCGCCGACGGATTGTACGAGCAGTACTTC. Its protein is CASSADGLYEQYF.

The chain employs TRBV2 and TRBJ2-6; tentatively, D is TRBD1 (6 bases). V lost 4 bases, J lost 2 bases, and 12 bases lay in between. CDR3 size: 16 residues. CDR1 and CDR2 from the germline V gene are SNHLY and FYNNEI. CDR3 nucleotide sequence: TGTGCCAGCAGTGCTAAGACAGGAGCTGGGGCCAACGTCCTGACTTTC. It encodes CASSAKTGAGANVLTF.

J is TRBJ2-6 and V is TRBV5-1, with D hard to call. Trimming took 5 bases from V and 0 from J, leaving 15 bases between them. The germline V gene encodes CDR1 SGHRS and CDR2 YFSETQ. The CDR3 spans 17 residues. In DNA, the CDR3 is TGCGCCAGCAGGCTAGGTAGGGCTAACTCTGGGGCCAACGTCCTGACTTTC. Amino acid sequence: CASRLGRANSGANVLTF.

The V call is TRBV24-1, the J call TRBJ1-5, with D uncertain. The CDR3 runs to 12 residues. Trimming cost V 5 bases and J 10 bases, with 11 bases left between them. Germline CDR1 and CDR2: KGHDR and SFDVKD. CDR3 loop: CATSAVGRPQHF. The CDR3 DNA follows: TGTGCCACCAGTGCCGTCGGAAGACCCCAGCATTTT.

J is TRBJ2-7 and V is TRBV3-1 (or the pseudogene TRBV3-2), with 8 bases lining up with TRBD2. Losses at the gene ends were 4 bases for V and 6 bases for J; bases not matched to a gene: 5. CDR1 LGHDT and CDR2 YNNKEL come from the germline V gene (reference sequence). The CDR3 has 13 amino acids. CDR3: CASSRGLAGEQYF. The CDR3 DNA is TGTGCCAGCAGCCGTGGACTAGCCGGCGAGCAGTACTTC.